These T cell receptor beta chains were read from a single sample in a study of cytomegalovirus exposure and HLA in healthy donors. The table came from immunoSEQ multiplex PCR; TCRdb's copy has only in-frame clones and leaves some out. The sample has roughly 100,000 clones, approximately 66% seen once. What was sequenced was PBMCs. The source of these receptors is a woman aged 50 to 60 in good health and CMV-seronegative. Both conserved end residues are part of each CDR3. The order of the fields is V gene, CDR3 protein.

v_call: TRBV10-1; cdr3_aa: CAGSPIPGTGDAFF
v_call: TRBV7-9; cdr3_aa: CASSLDGDRGYTF
v_call: TRBV4-1; cdr3_aa: CASSQDRGFTYNEQFF
v_call: TRBV28; cdr3_aa: CASRGNRDSSYEQYF
v_call: TRBV18; cdr3_aa: CASSPKQGITEAFF
v_call: TRBV19; cdr3_aa: CASSAGVRGNQPQHF
v_call: TRBV11-2; cdr3_aa: CASSLAGGTNEQFF
v_call: TRBV6-5; cdr3_aa: CASSKTGTSTDTQYF
v_call: TRBV7-2; cdr3_aa: CASSPTGGLTNQPQHF
v_call: TRBV29-1; cdr3_aa: CSVGRDQETQYF
v_call: TRBV29-1; cdr3_aa: CSVEVHPTDTQYF
v_call: TRBV7-2; cdr3_aa: CATSTSGGGEQYF
v_call: TRBV30; cdr3_aa: CAWSGGYGNTIYF
v_call: TRBV2; cdr3_aa: CASSEGRDSFYSNQPQHF
v_call: TRBV5-4; cdr3_aa: CASSFPGGIYGYTF
v_call: TRBV4-3; cdr3_aa: CASSQRRGSPLHF
v_call: TRBV7-6; cdr3_aa: CASSLEGRATNEKLFF
v_call: TRBV9; cdr3_aa: CASSGGQGGEKLFF
v_call: TRBV5-4; cdr3_aa: CASAERGPSYEQYF
v_call: TRBV19; cdr3_aa: CASSMTPGARTDTQYF
v_call: TRBV30; cdr3_aa: CAWSYQGGSPLHF
v_call: TRBV29-1; cdr3_aa: CSVDSLDTDTQYF
v_call: TRBV19; cdr3_aa: CASNVQGGYEQYF
v_call: TRBV5-4; cdr3_aa: CASRPGQNEKLFF
v_call: TRBV2; cdr3_aa: CASELDNEQFF
v_call: TRBV30; cdr3_aa: CAWSVRMGSQETQYF
v_call: TRBV2; cdr3_aa: CASRGQGANDEQFF
v_call: TRBV12-5; cdr3_aa: CASVGGPGIYEQYF
v_call: TRBV2; cdr3_aa: CASRRTSGGARDTQYF
v_call: TRBV23-1; cdr3_aa: CASSPVGYFEGYTF
v_call: TRBV6-4; cdr3_aa: CASSVIAGNEQFF
v_call: TRBV7-3; cdr3_aa: CASSSGEGHQGRPQHF
v_call: TRBV7-3; cdr3_aa: CASSSGSINEQFF
v_call: TRBV7-9; cdr3_aa: CASSPRAGGFYEQFF
v_call: TRBV5-1; cdr3_aa: CASNPTGSGETGELFF
v_call: TRBV11-2; cdr3_aa: CASSHRQASYEQYF
v_call: TRBV27; cdr3_aa: CASSLGQGSYNSPLHF
v_call: TRBV11-2; cdr3_aa: CASSPSRWGQEDTQYF
v_call: TRBV6-5; cdr3_aa: CASSRTLEVDGYTF
v_call: TRBV7-6; cdr3_aa: CASSVRQGTNEKLFF
v_call: TRBV27; cdr3_aa: CASIVLDSSYEQYF
v_call: TRBV14; cdr3_aa: CASSQAQSNTGYTF
v_call: TRBV18; cdr3_aa: CASSPFGNEKLFF
v_call: TRBV10-3; cdr3_aa: CAIGGENHLLSNQPQHF
v_call: TRBV7-2; cdr3_aa: CASSLASGAAYEQYF
v_call: TRBV27; cdr3_aa: CASSQTGKAFF
v_call: TRBV29-1; cdr3_aa: CSAGLAGGIQETQYF
v_call: TRBV7-2; cdr3_aa: CASSLGSKLAGASYNEQFF
v_call: TRBV4-3; cdr3_aa: CASSDSALADTQYF
v_call: TRBV4-1; cdr3_aa: CASSQGQTSYEQYF
v_call: TRBV6-5; cdr3_aa: CASRVTGLTYEQYF
v_call: TRBV19; cdr3_aa: CASDGGGVGEKLFF
v_call: TRBV9; cdr3_aa: CASSFLPEGEQFF
v_call: TRBV2; cdr3_aa: CASRLGGAEAFF